This record concerns one TCR beta chain sequence. Using immunoSEQ multiplex PCR, the repertoire was profiled, and TCRdb retains in-frame clones only, with some absent. This sample yields 30,000 to 40,000 clones, of which around 94% are seen a single time; around 8% belongs to the top ten. These data come from a study of T cell changes during pregnancy in multiple sclerosis. CDR1 is SGHAT, CDR2 FQNNGV, per germline. The CDR3 has 13 amino acids. V lost 4 bases and J lost 5, with 12 bases in between. The source was CD8+ T cells from peripheral blood mononuclear cells, collected in the third trimester of pregnancy. The clonotype comes from a female donor with multiple sclerosis, enrolled in a pregnancy study. The gene calls are TRBV11-2 and TRBJ2-7; D uncertain. The CDR3 DNA sequence: TGTGCCAGCAGCTCCCGGGTAGTCGACGAGCAGTACTTC. Translation gives CASSSRVVDEQYF.